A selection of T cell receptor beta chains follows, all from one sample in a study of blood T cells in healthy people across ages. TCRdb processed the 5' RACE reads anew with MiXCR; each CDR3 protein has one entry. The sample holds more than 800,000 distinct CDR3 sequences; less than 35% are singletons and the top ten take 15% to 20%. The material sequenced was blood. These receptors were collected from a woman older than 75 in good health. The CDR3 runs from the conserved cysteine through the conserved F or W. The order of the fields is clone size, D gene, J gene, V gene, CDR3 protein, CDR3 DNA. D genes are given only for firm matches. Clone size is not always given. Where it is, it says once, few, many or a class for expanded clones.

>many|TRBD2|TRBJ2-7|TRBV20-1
CSAIKRGGGSYEQYF
TGCAGTGCTATTAAGCGGGGGGGTGGCTCCTACGAGCAGTACTTC
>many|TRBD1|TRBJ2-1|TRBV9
CASSSSGQPYNEQFF
TGTGCCAGCAGCAGCTCGGGACAGCCTTACAATGAGCAGTTCTTC
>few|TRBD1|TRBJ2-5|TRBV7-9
CASSPSGTGSQETQYF
TGTGCCAGCAGCCCATCCGGGACAGGGTCCCAAGAGACCCAGTACTTC
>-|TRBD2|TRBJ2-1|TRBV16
CASSRGTSGGYEQFF
TGTGCCAGCAGCCGAGGGACTAGCGGGGGCTATGAGCAGTTCTTC
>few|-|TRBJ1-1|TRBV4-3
CASSMGPRNTEAFF
TGCGCCAGCAGCATGGGACCGAGGAACACTGAAGCTTTCTTT
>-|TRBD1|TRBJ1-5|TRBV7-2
CASSLIQGDNQPQHF
TGTGCCAGCAGCTTAATCCAGGGGGACAATCAGCCCCAGCATTTT
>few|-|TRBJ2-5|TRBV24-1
CATSDLFNQETQYF
TGTGCCACCAGTGATTTGTTTAACCAAGAGACCCAGTACTTC
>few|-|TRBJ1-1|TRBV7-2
CASSLVGQSEAFF
TGTGCCAGCAGCTTGGTAGGGCAGAGTGAAGCTTTCTTT
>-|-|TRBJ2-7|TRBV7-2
CASSPGFPYEQYF
TGTGCCAGCAGCCCCGGTTTTCCCTACGAGCAGTACTTC
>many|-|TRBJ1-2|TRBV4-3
CASSQDKEGYGYTF
TGCGCCAGCAGCCAAGATAAAGAGGGTTATGGCTACACCTTC
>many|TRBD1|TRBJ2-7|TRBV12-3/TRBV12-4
CASSWTGTYEQYF
TGTGCCAGCAGCTGGACAGGGACCTACGAGCAGTACTTC
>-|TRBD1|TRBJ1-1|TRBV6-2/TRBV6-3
CASTDFWGTGNEAFF
TGTGCCAGCACCGACTTTTGGGGGACAGGGAATGAAGCTTTCTTT
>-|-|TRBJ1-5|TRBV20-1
CSARTASNQPQHF
TGCAGTGCTAGGACAGCTAGCAATCAGCCCCAGCATTTT
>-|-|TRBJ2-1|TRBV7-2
CASSARGLSSYNGQFF
TGTGCCAGCAGCGCTCGCGGTTTGAGCTCCTACAATGGGCAGTTCTTC
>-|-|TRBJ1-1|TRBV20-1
CSARVTGAGGSTEAFF
TGCAGTGCTAGAGTGACGGGGGCGGGGGGAAGCACTGAAGCTTTCTTT
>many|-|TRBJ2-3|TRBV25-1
CASSSMQRSTDTQYF
TGTGCCAGCAGTTCTATGCAGAGAAGCACAGATACGCAGTATTTT
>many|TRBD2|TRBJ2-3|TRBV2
CASSEEQRGYRTDTQYF
TGTGCCAGCAGTGAAGAACAGCGGGGGTACCGCACAGATACGCAGTATTTT
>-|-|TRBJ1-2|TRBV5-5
CASSHETEVYGYTF
TGTGCCAGCAGTCACGAGACGGAAGTTTATGGCTACACCTTC
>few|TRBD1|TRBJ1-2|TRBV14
CASSQVGQEFGRYTF
TGTGCCAGCAGCCAAGTAGGACAGGAATTCGGTCGCTACACCTTC
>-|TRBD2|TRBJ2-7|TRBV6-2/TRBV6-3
CASSYLAGGREQYF
TGTGCCAGCAGTTACCTAGCGGGGGGACGCGAGCAGTACTTC
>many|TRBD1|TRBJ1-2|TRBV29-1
CSVSQGTGNGYTF
TGCAGCGTTTCCCAGGGGACAGGGAATGGCTACACCTTC
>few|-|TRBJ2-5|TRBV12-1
CASSFVGQRDRNNEQYF
TGTGCCAGCAGCTTTGTAGGACAGCGGGACCGGAACAATGAGCAGTACTTC
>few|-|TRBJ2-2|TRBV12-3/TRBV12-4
CASRPGGRELFF
TGTGCCAGCAGGCCCGGGGGGCGGGAGCTGTTTTTT
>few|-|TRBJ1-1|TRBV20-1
CSATVAGRSEAFF
TGCAGTGCCACGGTGGCAGGGAGGTCTGAAGCTTTCTTT
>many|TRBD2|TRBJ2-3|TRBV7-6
CASSRSRGSTDTQYF
TGTGCCAGCAGCCGTTCGCGGGGGAGCACAGATACGCAGTATTTT
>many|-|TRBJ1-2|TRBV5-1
CASSHTRDDTYGYTF
TGCGCCAGCAGCCACACCAGGGACGACACCTATGGCTACACCTTC
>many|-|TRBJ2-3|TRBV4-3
CASSQDISGFGNTDTQYF
TGCGCCAGCAGCCAAGATATAAGCGGTTTCGGCAACACAGATACGCAGTATTTT
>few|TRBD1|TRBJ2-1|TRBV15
CATSPRDRGGNEQFF
TGTGCCACCAGCCCCCGGGACAGGGGGGGAAATGAGCAGTTCTTC
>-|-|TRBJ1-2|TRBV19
CASSIGGLRGSSSGGYTF
TGTGCCAGTAGTATAGGGGGCCTACGTGGTTCCTCCTCGGGGGGCTACACCTTC
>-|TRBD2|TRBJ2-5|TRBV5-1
CPSSHTSGGAPNQETQYF
TGCCCCAGCAGTCACACTAGCGGGGGGGCCCCGAACCAAGAGACCCAGTACTTC
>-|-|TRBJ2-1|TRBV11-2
CASSLSGFLHDEQFF
TGTGCCAGCAGCTTATCGGGTTTTTTACACGATGAGCAGTTCTTC
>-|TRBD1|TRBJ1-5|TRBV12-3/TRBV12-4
CASSGQGSNQPRHF
TGTGCCAGCAGCGGACAGGGTAGCAATCAGCCCCGGCATTTT
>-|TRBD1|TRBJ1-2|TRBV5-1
CASSTGTGFGYTF
TGCGCCAGCAGCACCGGGACAGGGTTTGGCTACACCTTC
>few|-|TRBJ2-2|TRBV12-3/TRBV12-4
CASNPWGEQGNTGELFF
TGTGCCAGCAATCCCTGGGGGGAGCAGGGGAACACCGGGGAGCTGTTTTTT
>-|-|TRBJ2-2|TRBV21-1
CASSATDCGELFF
TGTGCCAGCAGCGCAACGGACTGCGGGGAGCTGTTTTTT